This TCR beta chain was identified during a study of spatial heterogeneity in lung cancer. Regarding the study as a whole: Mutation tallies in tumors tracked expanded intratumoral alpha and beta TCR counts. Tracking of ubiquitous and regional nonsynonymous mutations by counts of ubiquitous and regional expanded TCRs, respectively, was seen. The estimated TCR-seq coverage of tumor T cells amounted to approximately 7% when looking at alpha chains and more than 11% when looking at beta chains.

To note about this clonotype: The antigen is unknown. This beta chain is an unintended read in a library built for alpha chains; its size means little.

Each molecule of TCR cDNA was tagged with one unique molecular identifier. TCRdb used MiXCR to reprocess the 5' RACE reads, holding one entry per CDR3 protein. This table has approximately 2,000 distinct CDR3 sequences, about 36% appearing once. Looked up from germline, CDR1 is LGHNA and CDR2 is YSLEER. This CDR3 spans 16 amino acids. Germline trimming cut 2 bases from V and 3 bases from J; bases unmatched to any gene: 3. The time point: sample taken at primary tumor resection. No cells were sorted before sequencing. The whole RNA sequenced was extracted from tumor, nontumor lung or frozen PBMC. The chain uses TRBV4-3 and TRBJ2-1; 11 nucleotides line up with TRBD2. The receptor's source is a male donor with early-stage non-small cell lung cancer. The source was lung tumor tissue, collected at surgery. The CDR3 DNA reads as TGCGCCAGCAGCCAAAAGGGACTAGCGGACTACAATGAGCAGTTCTTC. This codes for CASSQKGLADYNEQFF.